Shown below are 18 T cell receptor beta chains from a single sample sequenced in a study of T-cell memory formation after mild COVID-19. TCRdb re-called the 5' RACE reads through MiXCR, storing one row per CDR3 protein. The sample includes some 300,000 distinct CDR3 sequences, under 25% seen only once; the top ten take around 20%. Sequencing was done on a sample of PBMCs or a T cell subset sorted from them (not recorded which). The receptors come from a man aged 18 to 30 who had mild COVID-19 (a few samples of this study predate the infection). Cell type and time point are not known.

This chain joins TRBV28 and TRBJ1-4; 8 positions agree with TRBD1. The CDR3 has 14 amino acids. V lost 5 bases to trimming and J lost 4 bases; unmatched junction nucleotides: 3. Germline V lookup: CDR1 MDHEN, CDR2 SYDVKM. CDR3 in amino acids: CASSTDRVNEKLFF. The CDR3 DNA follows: TGTGCCAGCAGTACGGACAGGGTTAATGAAAAACTGTTTTTT.

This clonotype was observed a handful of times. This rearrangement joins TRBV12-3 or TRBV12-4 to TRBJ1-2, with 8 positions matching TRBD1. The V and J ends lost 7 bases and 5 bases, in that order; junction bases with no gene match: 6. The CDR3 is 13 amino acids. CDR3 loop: CASTFGQGYGYTF. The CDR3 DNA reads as TGTGCCAGCACCTTCGGACAGGGATATGGCTACACCTTC.

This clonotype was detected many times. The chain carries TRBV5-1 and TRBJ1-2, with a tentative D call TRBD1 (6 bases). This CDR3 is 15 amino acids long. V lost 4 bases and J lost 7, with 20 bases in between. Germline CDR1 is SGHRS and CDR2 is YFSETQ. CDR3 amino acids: CASSPSNRAESGYTF. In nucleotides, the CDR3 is TGCGCCAGCAGCCCCTCCAACAGGGCAGAAAGTGGCTACACCTTC.

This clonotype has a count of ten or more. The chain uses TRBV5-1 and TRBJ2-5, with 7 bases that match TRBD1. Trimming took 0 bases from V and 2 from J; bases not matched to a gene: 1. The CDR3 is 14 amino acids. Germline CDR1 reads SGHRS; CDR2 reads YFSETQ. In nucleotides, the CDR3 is TGCGCCAGCAGCTTGGGGGACAGTCAAGAGACCCAGTACTTC. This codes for CASSLGDSQETQYF. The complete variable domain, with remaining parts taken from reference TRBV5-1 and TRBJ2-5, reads KAGVTQTPRYLIKTRGQQVTLSCSPISGHRSVSWYQQTPGQGLQFLFEYFSETQRNKGNFPGRFSGRQFSNSRSEMNVSTLELGDSALYLCASSLGDSQETQYFGPGTRLLVL.

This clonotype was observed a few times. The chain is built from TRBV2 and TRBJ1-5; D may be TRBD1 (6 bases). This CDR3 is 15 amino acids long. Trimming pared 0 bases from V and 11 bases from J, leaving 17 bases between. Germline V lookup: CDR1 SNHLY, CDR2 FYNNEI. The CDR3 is CASSEAGGRNSAQHF. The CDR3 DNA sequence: TGTGCCAGCAGTGAAGCGGGGGGCAGAAACTCGGCCCAGCATTTT.

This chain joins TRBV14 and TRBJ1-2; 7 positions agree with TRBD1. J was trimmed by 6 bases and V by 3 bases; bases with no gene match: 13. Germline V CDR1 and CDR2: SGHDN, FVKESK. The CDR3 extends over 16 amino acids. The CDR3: CASSQSGYRGANGYTF. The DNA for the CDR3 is TGTGCCAGCAGCCAGAGTGGGTACAGGGGAGCGAATGGCTACACCTTC. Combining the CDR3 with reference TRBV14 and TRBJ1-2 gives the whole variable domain EAGVTQFPSHSVIEKGQTVTLRCDPISGHDNLYWYRRVMGKEIKFLLHFVKESKQDESGMPNNRFLAERTGGTYSTLKVQPAELEDSGVYFCASSQSGYRGANGYTFGSGTRLTVV.

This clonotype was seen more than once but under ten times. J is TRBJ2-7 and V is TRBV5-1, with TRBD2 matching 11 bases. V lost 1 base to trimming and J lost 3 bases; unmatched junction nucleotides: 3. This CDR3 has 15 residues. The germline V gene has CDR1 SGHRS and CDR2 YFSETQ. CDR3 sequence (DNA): TGCGCCAGCAGCTTGACTAGCGGGAGTTTCTACGAGCAGTACTTC. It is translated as CASSLTSGSFYEQYF.

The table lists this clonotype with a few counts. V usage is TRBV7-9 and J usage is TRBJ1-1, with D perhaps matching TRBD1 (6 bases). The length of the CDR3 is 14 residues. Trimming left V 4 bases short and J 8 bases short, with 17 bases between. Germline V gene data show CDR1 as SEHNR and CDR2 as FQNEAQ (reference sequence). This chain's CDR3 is CASSSPGTGTEAFF. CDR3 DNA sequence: TGTGCCAGCAGCTCGCCGGGAACCGGGACAGAAGCTTTCTTT. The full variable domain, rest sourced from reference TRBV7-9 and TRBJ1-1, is DTGVSQNPRHKITKRGQNVTFRCDPISEHNRLYWYRQTLGQGPEFLTYFQNEAQLEKSRLLSDRFSAERPKGSFSTLEIQRTEQGDSAMYLCASSSPGTGTEAFFGQGTRLTVV.

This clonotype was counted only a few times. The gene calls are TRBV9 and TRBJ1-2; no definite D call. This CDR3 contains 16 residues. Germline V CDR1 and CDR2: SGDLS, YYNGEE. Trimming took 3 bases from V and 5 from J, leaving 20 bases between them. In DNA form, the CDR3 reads TGTGCCAGCAGCGCGTCGTTGGACGACGTTGGGTATGGCTACACCTTC. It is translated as CASSASLDDVGYGYTF. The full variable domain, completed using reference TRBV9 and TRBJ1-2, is DSGVTQTPKHLITATGQRVTLRCSPRSGDLSVYWYQQSLDQGLQFLIQYYNGEERAKGNILERFSAQQFPDLHSELNLSSLELGDSALYFCASSASLDDVGYGYTFGSGTRLTVV.

The CDR3 bases are TGTGCCAGCAGGCCAGGAGTGGGCAATCAGCCCCAGCATTTT. Protein: CASRPGVGNQPQHF. This sequence joins TRBV5-5 and TRBJ1-5; D unclear. The CDR3 is 14 residues long. V lost 5 bases, J lost 2 bases, and 11 bases lay in between. CDR1 is SGHKS and CDR2 is YYEKEE in the germline V gene (reference sequence).

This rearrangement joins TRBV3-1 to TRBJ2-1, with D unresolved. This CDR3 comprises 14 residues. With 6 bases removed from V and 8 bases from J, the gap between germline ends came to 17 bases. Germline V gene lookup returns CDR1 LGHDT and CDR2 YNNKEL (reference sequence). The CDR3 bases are TGTGCCAGCAGATCGGGCAATCGCCGGGATGAGCAGTTCTTC. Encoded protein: CASRSGNRRDEQFF.

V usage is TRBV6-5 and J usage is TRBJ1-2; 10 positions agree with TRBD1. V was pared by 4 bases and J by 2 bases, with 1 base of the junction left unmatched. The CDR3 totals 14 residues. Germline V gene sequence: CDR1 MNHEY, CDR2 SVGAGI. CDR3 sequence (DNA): TGTGCCAGCAGTTGGACAGGGGGAAACTATGGCTACACCTTC. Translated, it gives CASSWTGGNYGYTF.

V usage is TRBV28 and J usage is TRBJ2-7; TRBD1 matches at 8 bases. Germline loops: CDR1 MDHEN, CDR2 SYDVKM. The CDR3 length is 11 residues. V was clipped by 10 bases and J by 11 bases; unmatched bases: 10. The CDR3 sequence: CATEGTGKEYF. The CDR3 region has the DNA TGTGCCACCGAGGGGACAGGCAAGGAGTACTTC.

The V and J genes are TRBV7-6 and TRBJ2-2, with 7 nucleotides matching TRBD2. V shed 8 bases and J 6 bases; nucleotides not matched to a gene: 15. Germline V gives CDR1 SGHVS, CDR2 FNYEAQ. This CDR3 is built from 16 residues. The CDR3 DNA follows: TGTGCCAGCCTAACCCTGGGAGGGAGGTTCGCCGGGGAGCTGTTTTTT. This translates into CASLTLGGRFAGELFF.

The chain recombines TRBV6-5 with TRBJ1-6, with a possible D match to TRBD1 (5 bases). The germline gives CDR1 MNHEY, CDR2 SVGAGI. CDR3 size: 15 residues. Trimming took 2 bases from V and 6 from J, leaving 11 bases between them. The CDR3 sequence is CASSYGAVGNSPLHF. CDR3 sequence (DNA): TGTGCCAGCAGTTACGGGGCAGTAGGTAATTCACCCCTCCACTTT.

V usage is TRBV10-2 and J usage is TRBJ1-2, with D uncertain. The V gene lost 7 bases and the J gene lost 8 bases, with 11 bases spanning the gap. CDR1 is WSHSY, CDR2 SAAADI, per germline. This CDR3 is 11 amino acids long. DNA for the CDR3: TGCGCCAGCAAGGACGGTGGGGGCTACACCTTC. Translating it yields CASKDGGGYTF.

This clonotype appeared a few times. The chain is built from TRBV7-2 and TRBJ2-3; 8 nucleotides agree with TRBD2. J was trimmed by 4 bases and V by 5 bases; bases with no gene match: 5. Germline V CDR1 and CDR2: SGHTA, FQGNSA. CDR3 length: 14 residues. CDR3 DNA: TGTGCCAGCAGCCGGTCGGGGGGGCCAGATACGCAGTATTTT. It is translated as CASSRSGGPDTQYF.

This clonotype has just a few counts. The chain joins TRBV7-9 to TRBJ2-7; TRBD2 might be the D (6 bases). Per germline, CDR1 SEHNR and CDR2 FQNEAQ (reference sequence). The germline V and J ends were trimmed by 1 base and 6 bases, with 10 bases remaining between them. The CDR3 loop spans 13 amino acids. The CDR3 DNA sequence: TGTGCCAGCAGCTTAGAGGCGGGGACCGAGCAGTACTTC. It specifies CASSLEAGTEQYF. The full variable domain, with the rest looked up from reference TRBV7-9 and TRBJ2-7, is DTGVSQNPRHKITKRGQNVTFRCDPISEHNRLYWYRQTLGQGPEFLTYFQNEAQLEKSRLLSDRFSAERPKGSFSTLEIQRTEQGDSAMYLCASSLEAGTEQYFGPGTRLTVT.